A selection of T cell receptor beta chains follows, all from one sample in a study of T cell responses to AZD1222 COVID-19 vaccine. Clones were read by immunoSEQ multiplex PCR, and TCRdb kept only the in-frame ones, dropping some. The sample includes 100,000 to 150,000 clones, approximately 89% seen only once; the top ten take 4.4%. This sample comprised peripheral blood, obtained 28 days after the second AZD1222 dose. Source of these receptors: an adult who received the AZD1222 COVID-19 vaccine. Both conserved end residues are part of each CDR3. A D gene is named only where the DNA matches it firmly. The size field is filled for only some rows; it gives once, few, many or a size class.

size	D	J	V	DNA	CDR3
-	-	TRBJ1-4	TRBV7-2	TGTGCCAGCAGCTCTGGGACGCCCGGAAAACTGTTTTTT	CASSSGTPGKLFF
-	-	TRBJ1-1	TRBV5-1	TGCGCCAGCAGCTCGGACAGTGCGGGAATTACTGAAGCTTTCTTT	CASSSDSAGITEAFF
-	TRBD1	TRBJ1-5	TRBV30	TGTGCCTGGAGAGGGGACAGGGGAAGCAATCAGCCCCAGCATTTT	CAWRGDRGSNQPQHF
-	TRBD1	TRBJ1-4	TRBV27	TGTGCCAGCAGGCCTCCGGGACAGGGGGAAAAACTGTTTTTT	CASRPPGQGEKLFF
-	TRBD1	TRBJ1-6	TRBV3-1/TRBV3-2	TGTGCCAGCAGCGACAGGGTTTCACCCCTCCACTTT	CASSDRVSPLHF
few	-	TRBJ1-1	TRBV9	TGTGCCAGCAGCTTCTCAACATTCACTGAAGCTTTCTTT	CASSFSTFTEAFF
once	-	TRBJ1-1	TRBV6-5	TGTGCCAGCAGTTATAGGGAATTGGCTGAAGCTTTCTTT	CASSYRELAEAFF
-	TRBD1	TRBJ1-2	TRBV6-5	TGTGCCAGCAGTTTGACAGGGTATGGCTACACCTTC	CASSLTGYGYTF
-	-	TRBJ1-6	TRBV4-2	TGTGCCAGCAGCCGCTCCCGGGACTCATTAAATTCACCCCTCCACTTT	CASSRSRDSLNSPLHF
-	TRBD1	TRBJ1-2	TRBV5-1	TGCGCCAGCAGCTTAATCGGACAGGCCGTAGGGGGTGGCTACACCTTC	CASSLIGQAVGGGYTF
-	-	TRBJ2-6	TRBV6-4	TGTGCCAGCAGTGACTCGGGGGGCTCTGGGGCCAACGTCCTGACTTTC	CASSDSGGSGANVLTF
once	TRBD1	TRBJ1-4	TRBV19	TGTGCCAGTAGTATGCAGGGGGCTGAAAAACTGTTTTTT	CASSMQGAEKLFF
-	TRBD2	TRBJ2-7	TRBV19	TGTGCCAGTAGTCCCTGGACTAGCGCCGCCGAGCAGTACTTC	CASSPWTSAAEQYF
-	TRBD1	TRBJ2-7	TRBV6-5	TGTGCCAGCAGTTACAGGGACAGGGGCGGCTACGAGCAGTACTTC	CASSYRDRGGYEQYF
-	-	TRBJ1-1	TRBV28	TGTGCCAGCACCTCTGGGAGGGCTTGGACTGAAGCTTTCTTT	CASTSGRAWTEAFF
-	-	TRBJ2-7	TRBV29-1	TGCAGCGTTGGTGGGTCCTGGGGAGAGCAGTACTTC	CSVGGSWGEQYF
-	TRBD1	TRBJ1-1	TRBV6-6	TGTGCCAGCAGTGGCGACAGGGGGCGGAACACTGAAGCTTTCTTT	CASSGDRGRNTEAFF
once	-	TRBJ1-5	TRBV7-2	TGTGCCAGCAGCTTAGGTCCGGATCAGCCCCAGCATTTT	CASSLGPDQPQHF
few	-	TRBJ1-1	TRBV14	TGTGCCAGCAGCCAGGGAGGGACCAACACTGAAGCTTTCTTT	CASSQGGTNTEAFF
-	TRBD2	TRBJ2-5	TRBV4-2	TGTGCCAGCAGCCAAAAGGGACTAGTCCAAGAGACCCAGTACTTC	CASSQKGLVQETQYF
-	-	TRBJ1-6	TRBV6-5	TGTGCCAGCCTCCCGGGCCCCCAGGGGAATTCACCCCTCCACTTT	CASLPGPQGNSPLHF
-	TRBD2	TRBJ2-7	TRBV5-1	TGCGCCAGCAGCTACACGACTAGCGCCGAGCAGTACTTC	CASSYTTSAEQYF
-	-	TRBJ1-1	TRBV6-5	TGTGCCAGCACCCAAGACAGAGGGGGGAACACTGAAGCTTTCTTT	CASTQDRGGNTEAFF
few	-	TRBJ1-5	TRBV27	TGTGCCAGCAGTCAGGGTATGGACATCCAGCCCCAGCATTTT	CASSQGMDIQPQHF
-	TRBD2	TRBJ2-5	TRBV3-1/TRBV3-2	TGTGCCAGCAGCCAAGGTCTGGCGGGGGGCCGTGGAAAAGAGACCCAGTACTTC	CASSQGLAGGRGKETQYF
-	-	TRBJ2-1	TRBV3-1/TRBV3-2	TGTGCCAGCAGCCAAGATATCCGGGGGAGCTACAATGAGCAGTTCTTC	CASSQDIRGSYNEQFF
-	TRBD1	TRBJ1-2	TRBV5-8	TGTGCCAGCAGCTCGACAGGGGACTCCCTCCTTAGAAACTACTATGGCTACACCTTC	CASSSTGDSLLRNYYGYTF
few	-	TRBJ1-1	TRBV28	TGTGCCAGCAACCCAGAGGGGGGGTTTAGGGCTTTCTTT	CASNPEGGFRAFF
-	-	TRBJ1-2	TRBV5-1	TGCGCCAGCAGACCTACCTATACCAGGGGAAACTATGGCTACACCTTC	CASRPTYTRGNYGYTF
once	-	TRBJ1-4	TRBV4-3	TGCGCCAGCAGCCAAGATGGTAGAAGGGCTAATGAAAAACTGTTTTTT	CASSQDGRRANEKLFF
once	TRBD1	TRBJ1-5	TRBV30	TGTGCCTGGAGGGGCAGGGGGGCCGGTCAGCCCCAGCATTTT	CAWRGRGAGQPQHF
-	TRBD1	TRBJ2-1	TRBV28	TGTGCCAGCAGTTTTTGGTTAGGGCCGCAGGGGGTAGGTTCCTACAATGAGCAGTTCTTC	CASSFWLGPQGVGSYNEQFF
-	-	TRBJ2-5	TRBV5-1	TGCGCCAGCAGCAGCGACGGACAGTTCCAAGAGACCCAGTACTTC	CASSSDGQFQETQYF
-	TRBD2	TRBJ2-2	TRBV27	TGTGCCAGCAGGGGGGGGACCGATCGGGGCACCGGGGAGCTGTTTTTT	CASRGGTDRGTGELFF
-	-	TRBJ1-2	TRBV30	TGTGCCTGGACCACAGGGCATGACTATGGCTACACCTTC	CAWTTGHDYGYTF
-	-	TRBJ1-4	TRBV18	TGTGCCAGCTCCCGCGGACGGGATGAAAAACTGTTTTTT	CASSRGRDEKLFF
-	-	TRBJ2-3	TRBV7-2	TGTGCCAGCAGCTTAAGCGCGGTTGGCACAGATACGCAGTATTTT	CASSLSAVGTDTQYF
medium-sized	TRBD1	TRBJ1-2	TRBV4-2	TGTGCCAGCAGCCAGAGTTTACAGGGGTTAGTGGGTGGCTACACCTTC	CASSQSLQGLVGGYTF
-	-	TRBJ1-6	TRBV19	TGTGCCAGTAGTTGGAGAGGGGCGGATTCACCCCTCCACTTT	CASSWRGADSPLHF
few	-	TRBJ2-3	TRBV6-5	TGTGCCACCGAAGGAAGCACAGATACGCAGTATTTT	CATEGSTDTQYF
once	-	TRBJ1-6	TRBV7-9	TGTGCCAGCAGCTTTGGGGGGGATTATTCACCCCTCCACTTT	CASSFGGDYSPLHF
-	-	TRBJ1-5	TRBV28	TGTGCCAGCATGCCCCTTGCACCGGGAGGTCAGCCCCAGCATTTT	CASMPLAPGGQPQHF
once	TRBD1	TRBJ1-1	TRBV6-5	TGTGCCAGCAGTCCAAGACAGGGGATGGCCACTGAAGCTTTCTTT	CASSPRQGMATEAFF
-	TRBD2	TRBJ2-1	TRBV7-3	TGTGCCAGCAGCTTAAACGTAGCGGGGGTGGGGAATGAGCAGTTCTTC	CASSLNVAGVGNEQFF
once	TRBD2	TRBJ2-1	TRBV6-1	TGTGCCAGCAGTAAAGCCGGGACTAGCGGGGGAAATGAGCAGTTCTTC	CASSKAGTSGGNEQFF
-	-	TRBJ1-3	TRBV7-9	TGTGCCAGCAGCTTAGCTGCCGGTACAGGTTACTCTGGAAACACCATATATTTT	CASSLAAGTGYSGNTIYF
-	-	TRBJ1-2	TRBV6-5	TGTGCCAGCCAGAGACAGCCCAACTATGGCTACACCTTC	CASQRQPNYGYTF
-	TRBD1	TRBJ1-5	TRBV30	TGTGCCGGTTCAGGGGGCGGCAATCAGCCCCAGCATTTT	CAGSGGGNQPQHF
-	-	TRBJ1-1	TRBV11-1	TGTGCCAGCAGCTTATATACCCCAGGGGACACTGAAGCTTTCTTT	CASSLYTPGDTEAFF
once	-	TRBJ1-2	TRBV27	TGTGCCAGTCAGTCCGCCCGGGGTGGCTACACCTTC	CASQSARGGYTF
-	TRBD1	TRBJ2-2	TRBV7-2	TGTGCCAGCAGTAAGGACAGGGAGACCGGGGAGCTGTTTTTT	CASSKDRETGELFF
-	-	TRBJ1-1	TRBV27	TGTGCCAGCAGTTTTGTCTCGGTGTGGGGGAACACTGAAGCTTTCTTT	CASSFVSVWGNTEAFF
-	-	TRBJ2-2	TRBV19	TGTGCCAGTAGTGAAATGTTCTTAGGAACCGGGGAGCTGTTTTTT	CASSEMFLGTGELFF
-	TRBD2	TRBJ2-1	TRBV7-9	TGTGCCAGCAGCGCAATGGCGGTATCTTCGGGGGGGCAGTTCTTC	CASSAMAVSSGGQFF
-	TRBD2	TRBJ2-1	TRBV7-8	TGTGCCAGCACCGGGGGGGGCAATGAGCAGTTCTTC	CASTGGGNEQFF
-	-	TRBJ1-2	TRBV19	TGTGCCAGTAGCCGACCGGGGGCCTCTAACTATGGCTACACCTTC	CASSRPGASNYGYTF
-	TRBD1	TRBJ2-1	TRBV4-1	TGCGCCAGCAGCCCTGGGACAGGGGTGGACAATGAGCAGTTCTTC	CASSPGTGVDNEQFF
-	TRBD2	TRBJ2-5	TRBV2	TGTGCCAGCAGTGAACTAGCGGGGGGGAGAGAGACCCAGTACTTC	CASSELAGGRETQYF
-	-	TRBJ2-7	TRBV5-1	TGCGCCAGCAGGGCCGGCAGGGCGGCCCACGAGCAGTACTTC	CASRAGRAAHEQYF